The sequence of this T cell receptor beta chain was determined in a study of OX40 agonist ivuxolimab in advanced cancers. Notes on the research overall: Ivuxolimab was an agonistic, fully human IgG2 monoclonal antibody directed against OX40 (CD134), a costimulatory receptor. Intravenous ivuxolimab was administered to patients every 2 weeks at six dose levels: 0.01, 0.1, 0.3, 1.5, 3 and 10 mg/kg. Of the roughly 52 patients in dose escalation, around 19 had hepatocellular carcinoma, approximately 15 had melanoma, 9 had renal cell carcinoma and 9 had head and neck cancer. In the dose-escalation cohort, 82.7% of patients were male, and the mean age was around 60 years, with a range of roughly 20 to 79. Prior anti-PD-1, anti-PD-L1 or anti-CTLA-4 therapy was permitted, and checkpoint inhibitors had been received by roughly two fifths of dose-escalation patients. Partial responses occurred in three dose-escalation patients: two with cutaneous melanoma and one with hepatocellular carcinoma. The point of sequencing TCRbeta in the periphery was to test whether ivuxolimab changed TCR sequence diversity and drove clonal T-cell expansion. The paper describes the monotherapy dose-escalation part (N of about 52 patients) of the phase I trial of ivuxolimab. Results the study describes overall, beyond this receptor: Partial responders in the 0.1-3.0 mg/kg groups had among the lowest normalized peripheral clonal expansion, especially among CD8+ T cells. Low levels of normalized T-cell clonal expansion were also shown by some nonresponding patients. After ivuxolimab, expanded clones were on average more numerous among CD8+ T cells than among CD4+ T cells. At doses from 0.1 to 3.0 mg/kg, clonal expansion was seen in both CD4+ and CD8+ blood T cells between baseline and week 6. Which antigens the clonally expanded peripheral T cells were specific for was not determined.

To sequence the TCRbeta CDR3 region, genomic DNA was isolated from the sorted cells. TCRbeta CDR3 regions were sequenced using the immunoSEQ Assay. TCRdb carries this immuneACCESS record with in-frame sequences only. Its versions omit some clonotypes, under half of them owing to an unresolved V gene in the studies checked, with the rest unexplained. The sample profile shows roughly 70,000 clones; 86% of them were found once. Together, the top ten hold around 0.75% of the sample. The trial excluded patients who had a history of autoimmune disease or were on systemic immunosuppression. Peripheral blood for TCR sequencing was collected from all dose cohorts at baseline, on cycle 4 day 1, and on cycle 7 day 1. Samples were obtained from an open-label, multicenter, first-in-human phase I dose-escalation trial of ivuxolimab. Adults with locally advanced or metastatic melanoma, renal cell, hepatocellular, or head and neck squamous cell carcinoma were enrolled in the trial. Before TCR sequencing, CD4+ T cells and CD8+ T cells were sorted from peripheral blood as separate populations.

In the case of this clone: The specificity of this receptor is unknown. Nothing much larger sits one base from this clone, and base qualities are not available.

This clonotype originated in an adult with an advanced solid tumor such as melanoma, head and neck, liver or kidney cancer. The sequencing used CD4+ or CD8+ T cells sorted from blood, collected in a trial of the OX40 agonist ivuxolimab.

The CDR3 reads as follows: CASSFQRTYYNEQFF. Here is the DNA: TGTGCCAGCAGCTTCCAGCGGACCTACTACAATGAGCAGTTCTTC. Recombination linked TRBV5-6 to TRBJ2-1, and possibly TRBD2, on 5 matching bases. Trimming at the junction amounts to 2 bases on V and 3 bases on J, and the germline ends lie 12 bases apart. The CDR3 contains 15 residues, cysteine and phenylalanine counted. CDR3 DNA only is kept here, 45 bases in frame from base 1. As encoded in the germline V gene, CDR1 is SGHDT while CDR2 is YYEEEE.